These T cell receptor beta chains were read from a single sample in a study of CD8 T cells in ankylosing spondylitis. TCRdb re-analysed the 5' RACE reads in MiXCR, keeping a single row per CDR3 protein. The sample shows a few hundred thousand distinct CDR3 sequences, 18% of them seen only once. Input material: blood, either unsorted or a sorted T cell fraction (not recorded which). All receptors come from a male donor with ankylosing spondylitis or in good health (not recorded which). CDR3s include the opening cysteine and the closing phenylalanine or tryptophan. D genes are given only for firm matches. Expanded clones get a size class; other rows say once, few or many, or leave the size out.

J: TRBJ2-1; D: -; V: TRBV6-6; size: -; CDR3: CASSYKSEQFF; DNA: TGTGCCAGCAGTTACAAGAGTGAGCAGTTCTTC
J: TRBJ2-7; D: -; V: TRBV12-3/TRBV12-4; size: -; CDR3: CASSFADESGYEQYF; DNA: TGTGCCAGCAGTTTCGCTGATGAGTCCGGCTACGAGCAGTACTTC
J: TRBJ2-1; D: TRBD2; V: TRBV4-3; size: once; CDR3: CASSPQTSGDLYNEQFF; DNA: TGCGCCAGCAGCCCGCAGACTAGCGGGGATCTCTACAATGAGCAGTTCTTC
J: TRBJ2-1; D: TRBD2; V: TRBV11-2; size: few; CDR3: CASSLGVAGWWNEQFF; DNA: TGTGCCAGCAGCTTAGGGGTAGCGGGATGGTGGAATGAGCAGTTCTTC
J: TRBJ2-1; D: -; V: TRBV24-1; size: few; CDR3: CATSGGDREQFF; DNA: TGTGCCACCAGTGGGGGCGACAGGGAGCAGTTCTTC
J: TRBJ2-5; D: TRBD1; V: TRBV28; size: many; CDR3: CASRPGQVLQETQYF; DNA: TGTGCCAGCAGACCGGGACAGGTCCTTCAAGAGACCCAGTACTTC
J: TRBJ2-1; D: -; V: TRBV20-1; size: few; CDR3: CSAETSLLAVSYNEQFF; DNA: TGCAGTGCTGAAACCTCGCTCTTAGCGGTCTCCTACAATGAGCAGTTCTTC
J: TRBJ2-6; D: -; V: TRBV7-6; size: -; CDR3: CASSLWVRDRNSGANVLTF; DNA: TGTGCCAGCAGCTTATGGGTCCGGGACCGTAACTCTGGGGCCAACGTCCTGACTTTC
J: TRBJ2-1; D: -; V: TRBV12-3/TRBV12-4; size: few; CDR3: CASSRTVSSYNEQFF; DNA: TGTGCCAGCAGCCGGACTGTAAGCTCCTACAATGAGCAGTTCTTC
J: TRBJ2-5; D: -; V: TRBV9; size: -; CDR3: CASSGGGQNQETQYF; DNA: TGTGCCAGCAGCGGGGGGGGGCAGAACCAAGAGACCCAGTACTTC
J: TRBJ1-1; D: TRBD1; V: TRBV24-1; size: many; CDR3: CATSDVDRGRNTEAFF; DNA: TGTGCCACCAGTGACGTTGACAGGGGGCGAAACACTGAAGCTTTCTTT
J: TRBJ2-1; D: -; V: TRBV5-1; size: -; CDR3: CASSFWGEGNEQFF; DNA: TGCGCCAGCAGCTTTTGGGGTGAGGGCAATGAGCAGTTCTTC